What follows describes a single T cell receptor (beta chain). The sample is drawn from a study of blood T cell repertoires in COVID-19. Generated by immunoSEQ multiplex PCR, the TCRdb table keeps only in-frame clones and is missing some. The repertoire holds 150,000 or so clones, with over 80% as singletons. Germline assignment: CDR1 SGHTA and CDR2 FQGNSA. V lost 5 bases and J 1 base, leaving 16 bases between the germline ends. This CDR3 region has 16 residues. J is TRBJ2-3 and V is TRBV7-2; perhaps TRBD1 as D (5 bases). The sample consisted of peripheral blood. The clonotype comes from a man older than 75 with acute or convalescent COVID-19. CDR3: CASSPLWTSGTDTQYF. The DNA of the CDR3 is TGTGCCAGCAGCCCGTTGTGGACATCCGGCACAGATACGCAGTATTTT.